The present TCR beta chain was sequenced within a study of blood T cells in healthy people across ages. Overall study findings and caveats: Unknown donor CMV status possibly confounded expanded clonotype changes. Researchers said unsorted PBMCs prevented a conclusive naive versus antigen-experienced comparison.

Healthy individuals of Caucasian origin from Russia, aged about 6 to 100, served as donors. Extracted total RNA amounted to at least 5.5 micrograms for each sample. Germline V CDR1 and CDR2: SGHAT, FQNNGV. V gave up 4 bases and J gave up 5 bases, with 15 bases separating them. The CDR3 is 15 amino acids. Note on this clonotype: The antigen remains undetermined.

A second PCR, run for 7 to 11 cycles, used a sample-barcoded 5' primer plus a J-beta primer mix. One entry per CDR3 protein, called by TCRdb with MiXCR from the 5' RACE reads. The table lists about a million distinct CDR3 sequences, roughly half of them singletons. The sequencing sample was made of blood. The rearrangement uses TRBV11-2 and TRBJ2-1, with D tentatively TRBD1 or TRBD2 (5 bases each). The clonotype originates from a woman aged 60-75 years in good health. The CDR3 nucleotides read TGTGCCAGCAGCTCGCCGGGACCAGTCAACAATGAGCAGTTCTTC. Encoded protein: CASSSPGPVNNEQFF.